This T cell receptor beta chain was recovered during a study of cytomegalovirus exposure and HLA in healthy donors. Study information: HLA-typed donors were the source of about 85 million unique TCRs, which an early data release held. General observations from the study: The authors listed about 170 TCR beta chains as cytomegalovirus-associated. CMV serostatus alone was available as immune exposure information.

It was with 60 Vbeta and 13 Jbeta primers that the PCR ran. Clones were sequenced by immunoSEQ multiplex PCR, and TCRdb holds only the in-frame ones, with some missing. Counted here are 110,000 to 150,000 clones, approximately 80% occurring once; the ten biggest clones make up just under 3%. As for this clone: Its matching antigen is unknown.

The V gene's germline CDR1 is MNHEY and CDR2 SMNVEV (reference sequence). The CDR3 extends over 14 amino acids. V was shortened by 3 bases and J by 2 bases, with 10 bases between the two germline ends. The receptor was derived from a female donor in good health and CMV-seronegative. Sequenced material: PBMCs. The gene calls are TRBV27 and TRBJ1-2; D remains ambiguous. In nucleotides, the CDR3 is TGTGCCAGCAGTTTTCGATCGGAGAACTATGGCTACACCTTC. It codes for CASSFRSENYGYTF.